Following are 3 T cell receptor beta chains from one sample sequenced in a study of OX40 agonist ivuxolimab in advanced cancers. TCRdb's table, derived via immunoSEQ multiplex PCR, lists solely in-frame clones and lacks some. The table has around 50,000 clones, roughly 88% seen once; the top ten hold 0.55% to 0.65%. The input for sequencing was CD4+ or CD8+ T cells sorted from blood, taken in a trial of the OX40 agonist ivuxolimab. Every receptor here comes from an adult with an advanced solid tumor such as melanoma, head and neck, liver or kidney cancer.

This sequence joins TRBV19 and TRBJ2-7; 8 bases match TRBD2. Looked up from germline, CDR1 is LNHDA and CDR2 is SQIVND (reference sequence). V lost 4 bases, J lost 3 bases, and 8 bases stayed unmatched. The CDR3 loop spans 15 amino acids. CDR3 bases: TGTGCCAGTAGTACCGCCGGGACTAGAAACTACGAGCAGTACTTC. The encoded protein is CASSTAGTRNYEQYF.

The chain has TRBV21-1 and TRBJ1-1; the table's D gene call, TRBD1, was not cross checked with the DNA. TRBV21-1 is described as a pseudogene. The CDR3 loop spans 13 amino acids. CDR3 nucleotide sequence: TGTGCCAGCAGCTCCTGGCTGGACACTGAAGCTTTCTTT. Protein product: CASSSWLDTEAFF.

The rearrangement uses TRBV10-3 and TRBJ2-2; perhaps TRBD2 as D (6 bases). V lost 6 bases and J lost 2, with 10 bases in between. Germline-derived CDR1 and CDR2 are ENHRY and SYGVKD. This CDR3 contains 14 residues. The CDR3 DNA follows: TGTGCCATCAGATCGGGAGTAAACACCGGGGAGCTGTTTTTT. Protein product: CAIRSGVNTGELFF.